This T cell receptor (beta chain) was retrieved from a study of T cell changes during pregnancy in multiple sclerosis. CDR3 length: 12 amino acids. Germline V gene lookup returns CDR1 SGHAT and CDR2 FQNNGV. The V segment lost 6 bases and the J segment 14 bases; nucleotides outside the gene matches: 8. Assay: immunoSEQ multiplex PCR; the TCRdb copy retains only in-frame clones and omits some. The sample consists of roughly 18,000 clones, 84% of them appearing once. The source was CD8+ T cells from peripheral blood mononuclear cells, collected in the second trimester of pregnancy. The rearrangement joins TRBV11-2 to TRBJ2-3; 10 bases match TRBD2. The receptor's source is a female donor in good health, enrolled as a control in a pregnancy study. CDR3 DNA sequence: TGTGCCAGCAGACCCACTAGCGGGGCTCCGTATTTT. As protein: CASRPTSGAPYF.